This T cell receptor beta chain originates from a study of immune heterogeneity within non-small cell lung tumors. CDR3 length: 17 amino acids. Germline V gene sequence: CDR1 SGDLS, CDR2 YYNGEE. With 0 bases removed from V and 1 base from J, the gap between germline ends came to 16 bases. For each sample, template was around 650 ng of bulk tumor genomic DNA. Each primary tumor yielded several biopsies, collected far apart from one another at surgery. Patients underwent curative surgery for non-small cell lung cancer (untreated and newly diagnosed). Multiplex PCR was performed with 32 V and 13 J primers, and it amplified TCR beta CDR3. One entry per CDR3 protein, called by TCRdb with MiXCR from the multiplex PCR reads. Of 6,500 or so distinct CDR3 sequences detected, 20% to 25% appear once; the ten largest clones hold around 13%. By frequency in the sample, this clonotype is medium-sized.

This chain links TRBV9 with TRBJ1-1; the D gene is possibly TRBD1 (6 bases). This TCR came from a female donor with non-small cell lung cancer. Sequenced material: lung tumor tissue. CDR3 amino acids: CASSVEGGIFSNTEAFF. In DNA form, the CDR3 reads TGTGCCAGCAGCGTAGAGGGGGGGATTTTTTCGAACACTGAAGCTTTCTTT.